Below are 9 T cell receptor beta chains sequenced from a single sample in a study of OX40 agonist ivuxolimab in advanced cancers. Repertoires were generated with immunoSEQ multiplex PCR, while TCRdb's copy carries only in-frame clones and drops some. This table has 78,000 or so clones, more than 75% appearing once. The specimen comprised CD4+ or CD8+ T cells sorted from blood, sampled in a trial of the OX40 agonist ivuxolimab. The receptors come from an adult with an advanced solid tumor such as melanoma, head and neck, liver or kidney cancer.

The gene calls are TRBV21-1 and TRBJ2-7; no DNA check was done on the table's D call, TRBD1. TRBV21-1 is a recognized pseudogene. This CDR3 has 14 amino acids. The CDR3 DNA reads TGTGCCAGCAGCAAGCAAGGGGGCAACTACGAGCAGTACTTC. This translates into CASSKQGGNYEQYF.

The chain carries TRBV11-3 and TRBJ2-3; D might be TRBD2 (5 bases). The V gene's germline CDR1 is SGHNT and CDR2 YENEEA. Trimming pared 3 bases from V and 1 base from J, leaving 8 bases between. This CDR3 has 14 residues. CDR3 region: CASSFTRGTDTQYF. CDR3 bases: TGTGCCAGCAGCTTTACTAGAGGCACAGATACGCAGTATTTT.

The J gene is TRBJ1-4, the V gene TRBV7-2; a possible D gene is TRBD1 (5 bases). This CDR3 has 14 amino acids. The V end was cut by 5 bases, the J end by 7 bases, with 14 bases between. CDR1 is SGHTA, CDR2 FQGNSA, per germline. Here the CDR3 DNA reads TGTGCCAGCAGCCCCGGGGACTTGCGTGAAAAACTGTTTTTT. It codes for CASSPGDLREKLFF.

The V gene is TRBV7-9, the J gene TRBJ2-5; 9 bases line up with TRBD1. Germline V gives CDR1 SEHNR, CDR2 FQNEAQ (reference sequence). The J segment lost 4 bases and the V segment lost 0 bases, leaving 6 bases of the junction unmatched. The CDR3 runs to 16 residues. The CDR3 nucleotides read TGTGCCAGCAGCTTAGCCTGGGACAGGGCTGGAGAGACCCAGTACTTC. Protein: CASSLAWDRAGETQYF.

V gene TRBV25-1 combines with J gene TRBJ2-1; 8 bases align to TRBD2. The CDR3 runs to 15 residues. Trimming removed 7 bases from V and 2 bases from J; junction bases left unmatched: 7. Germline loops: CDR1 MGHDK, CDR2 SYGVNS. For the CDR3, the DNA is TGTGCCAGCATGGGAACTAGCGGACCCTACAATGAGCAGTTCTTC. This gives the protein CASMGTSGPYNEQFF.

This chain links TRBV11-2 with TRBJ2-1; unclear D gene. Germline-derived CDR1 and CDR2 are SGHAT and FQNNGV. The CDR3 covers 13 residues. The V end was cut by 4 bases, the J end by 7 bases, with 11 bases between. In DNA form, the CDR3 reads TGTGCCAGCAGCTCCTCCAAGGTGAATGAGCAGTTCTTC. This encodes CASSSSKVNEQFF. Based on the CDR3 plus reference TRBV11-2 and TRBJ2-1, the full variable domain is EAGVAQSPRYKIIEKRQSVAFWCNPISGHATLYWYQQILGQGPKLLIQFQNNGVVDDSQLPKDRFSAERLKGVDSTLKIQPAKLEDSAVYLCASSSSKVNEQFFGPGTRLTVL.

The chain recombines TRBV7-2 with TRBJ2-7; D might be TRBD2 (5 bases). Per germline, CDR1 SGHTA and CDR2 FQGNSA. V gave up 2 bases and J gave up 8 bases, with 10 bases separating them. This CDR3 region has 12 residues. The DNA of the CDR3 is TGTGCCAGCAGCTTAACTAGTTTAAAGCAGTACTTC. Translation gives CASSLTSLKQYF.

The V call is TRBV10-3, the J call TRBJ2-5, with TRBD1 identical over 7 bases. The J segment lost 5 bases and the V segment lost 8 bases, leaving 8 bases of the junction unmatched. CDR1 and CDR2 from the germline V gene are ENHRY and SYGVKD. The CDR3 has 13 residues. CDR3 loop: CAIRTGVEETQYF. The CDR3 nucleotides read TGTGCCATCCGGACAGGAGTGGAGGAGACCCAGTACTTC.

This chain connects TRBV5-4 to TRBJ2-1; the match to TRBD2 covers 10 bases. The CDR3 has 15 amino acids. Germline V gene lookup returns CDR1 SGHNT and CDR2 YYREEE (reference sequence). J lost 4 bases, V lost 0 bases, and 1 base had no gene match. The CDR3 bases are TGTGCCAGCAGCTTGGGGACTAGCGGTTACAATGAGCAGTTCTTC. It specifies CASSLGTSGYNEQFF. Filled out from reference TRBV5-4 and TRBJ2-1, the complete variable domain reads ETGVTQSPTHLIKTRGQQVTLRCSSQSGHNTVSWYQQALGQGPQFIFQYYREEENGRGNFPPRFSGLQFPNYSSELNVNALELDDSALYLCASSLGTSGYNEQFFGPGTRLTVL.